The clone carrying this T cell receptor (beta chain) showed up just a few times. Its antigen remains unknown. The record originates from a study of vaccination effects on CD4 cells after COVID-19. Findings of the study overall: Substantial clonal contraction characterized both infection- and vaccine-induced clones late after vaccination. Few convalescent patients were studied, and early post-infection samples were lacking.

Antigen-specific CD4+ T cell clonotypes were called by their expansion after viral peptide-pool culture in ViraFEST. Having been cultured for roughly 9 days, the cells underwent CD4+ T cell isolation. Participants were given two doses of BNT162b2 or mRNA-1273 vaccine. Two million PBMC were placed in each well, which was supplemented with approximately 10 IU/ml IL-2 and around 10 ug/ml peptides. IL-2 medium supplanted half the medium on days 3 and 7. The assay was immunoSEQ multiplex PCR, and TCRdb's table has in-frame clones only and misses some. Of 65,000 to 75,000 clones listed, around 74% are singletons. The CDR3 has 16 residues. Trimming cost V 5 bases and J 6 bases, with 19 bases left between them. Germline-derived CDR1 and CDR2 are LNHDA and SQIVND (reference sequence).

The TCR was taken from a human donor who received a COVID-19 vaccine. The sequences come from CD4+ T cells from PBMCs cultured with HCoV-229E spike peptides, collected after COVID-19 vaccination. The gene calls are TRBV19 and TRBJ1-4; D is undetermined. CDR3 loop: CASSFLDPRRDEKLFF. The DNA for the CDR3 is TGTGCCAGTAGTTTCTTGGACCCTCGCCGCGATGAAAAACTGTTTTTT.